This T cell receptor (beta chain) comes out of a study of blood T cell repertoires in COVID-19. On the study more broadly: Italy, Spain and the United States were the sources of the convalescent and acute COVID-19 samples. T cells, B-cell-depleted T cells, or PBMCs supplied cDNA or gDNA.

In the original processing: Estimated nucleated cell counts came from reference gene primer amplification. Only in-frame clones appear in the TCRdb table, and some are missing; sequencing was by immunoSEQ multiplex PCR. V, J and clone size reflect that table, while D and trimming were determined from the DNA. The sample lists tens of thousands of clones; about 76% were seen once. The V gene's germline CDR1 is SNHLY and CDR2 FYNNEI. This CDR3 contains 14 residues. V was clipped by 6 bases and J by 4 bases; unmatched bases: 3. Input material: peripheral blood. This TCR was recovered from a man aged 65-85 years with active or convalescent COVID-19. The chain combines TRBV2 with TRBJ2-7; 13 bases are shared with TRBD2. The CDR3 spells CASRILAGGYEQYF. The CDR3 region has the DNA TGTGCCAGCAGGATACTAGCGGGGGGGTACGAGCAGTACTTC.